The rows below give T cell receptor beta chains drawn from one sample of a study of shared clonotypes between healthy human individuals. Sequenced by immunoSEQ multiplex PCR; TCRdb stores in-frame clones only, minus some. The sample lists approximately 2.1 million clones; 93% were seen once. The sequenced sample was naive CD4+ T cells from PBMCs. Receptors were obtained from a man younger than 35 in good health. Some clones in this sample may be carry-over from other donors' samples. Each CDR3 is given with its conserved first and last residue.

>TRBV6-8|TRBJ2-2
CASSYSIYEANTGELFF
>TRBV9|TRBJ2-7
CASSITGQGAPYEQYF
>TRBV28|TRBJ1-1
CASSTGVVTEAFF
>TRBV30|TRBJ1-2
CAWREYRGGYTF
>TRBV5-1|TRBJ2-6
CASSLPGQSGANVLTF
>TRBV9|TRBJ1-2
CASSAGGRTNYGYTF
>TRBV28|TRBJ1-5
CASTWGFQPQHF
>TRBV27|TRBJ2-7
CASSLAGGIEQYF
>TRBV28|TRBJ1-1
CASSFLDAGLNTEAFF
>TRBV6-5|TRBJ2-7
CASSLETGPYEQYF
>TRBV28|TRBJ1-2
CASTIRTARANYGYTF
>TRBV19|TRBJ1-1
CASSIQGHYTEAFF
>TRBV5-1|TRBJ2-1
CASSSGLAGVAEQFF
>TRBV11-2|TRBJ1-5
CASSLDGQPQHF
>TRBV6-6|TRBJ2-1
CASSVGLAGGNEQFF
>TRBV27|TRBJ2-2
CASSTNRAGTGELFF
>TRBV9|TRBJ2-1
CASSVSPQNNEQFF
>TRBV5-8|TRBJ2-1
CASSQKDSYNEQFF
>TRBV28|TRBJ1-5
CASSLSAAGYSNQPQHF
>TRBV7-8|TRBJ2-7
CASSFSADSYEQYF
>TRBV5-6|TRBJ2-7
CASSLELAVPYEQYF
>TRBV11-2|TRBJ1-2
CASSLFALGANGYTF
>TRBV7-9|TRBJ2-5
CASSPGLLRGLLQETQYF
>TRBV13|TRBJ2-7
CASSLRQGVRYEQYF
>TRBV11-1|TRBJ2-5
CASSSRDIAEAQYF
>TRBV19|TRBJ2-7
CASSIRKSSYEQYF
>TRBV28|TRBJ1-6
CASKKSYTWSYNSPLHF
>TRBV14|TRBJ2-7
CASSQGLAGGLRLYEQYF
>TRBV5-1|TRBJ2-1
CASGGLAGSNEQFF
>TRBV7-8|TRBJ1-4
CASRRTGTNEKLFF
>TRBV9|TRBJ2-1
CASSVEGRERLNEQFF
>TRBV7-3|TRBJ2-7
CASSPPRTVLVLSYEQYF
>TRBV7-8|TRBJ2-3
CASSPFGVRLTQYF
>TRBV7-6|TRBJ2-3
CASSLGGSGSPDTQYF
>TRBV2|TRBJ1-5
CASSEADQPQHF
>TRBV7-9|TRBJ1-1
CASSPRQGAQNTEAFF
>TRBV7-6|TRBJ2-7
CASSFVASGVYEQYF
>TRBV7-8|TRBJ1-1
CASSLAGPQGTEAFF
>TRBV7-3|TRBJ1-1
CASSSTQGALPTEAFF
>TRBV28|TRBJ2-4
CASSPGGGGGKNIQYF
>TRBV28|TRBJ1-2
CASSTPPEYGYTF
>TRBV28|TRBJ2-5
CASSLRQGKYF
>TRBV6-1|TRBJ2-1
CASRSGLASNEQFF
>TRBV6-1|TRBJ2-3
CASSVHRVPGESTQYF
>TRBV2|TRBJ2-2
CASSPGQGSGELFF
>TRBV10-1|TRBJ2-3
CASSETSTDTQYF